Detailed here is one T cell receptor (beta chain). The assay was immunoSEQ multiplex PCR, and TCRdb's table has in-frame clones only and misses some. The sample records some 60,000 clones, roughly nine tenths being singletons. These data belong to a study of T cell changes during pregnancy in multiple sclerosis. V was clipped by 7 bases and J by 4 bases; unmatched bases: 5. Germline CDR1 reads LNHDA; CDR2 reads SQIVND (reference sequence). The CDR3 contains 14 residues. The sequence was obtained from a female donor with multiple sclerosis, enrolled in a pregnancy study. The sequenced sample was CD4+ T cells from peripheral blood mononuclear cells, obtained in the third trimester of pregnancy. This rearrangement joins TRBV19 to TRBJ1-5, with 9 bases aligning to TRBD1. CDR3 protein: CASTPTGGNQPQHF. The CDR3 DNA reads as TGTGCCAGTACCCCGACAGGGGGGAATCAGCCCCAGCATTTT. The variable domain in full, with the rest retrieved from reference TRBV19 and TRBJ1-5, is DGGITQSPKYLFRKEGQNVTLSCEQNLNHDAMYWYRQDPGQGLRLIYYSQIVNDFQKGDIAEGYSVSREKKESFPLTVTSAQKNPTAFYLCASTPTGGNQPQHFGDGTRLSIL.